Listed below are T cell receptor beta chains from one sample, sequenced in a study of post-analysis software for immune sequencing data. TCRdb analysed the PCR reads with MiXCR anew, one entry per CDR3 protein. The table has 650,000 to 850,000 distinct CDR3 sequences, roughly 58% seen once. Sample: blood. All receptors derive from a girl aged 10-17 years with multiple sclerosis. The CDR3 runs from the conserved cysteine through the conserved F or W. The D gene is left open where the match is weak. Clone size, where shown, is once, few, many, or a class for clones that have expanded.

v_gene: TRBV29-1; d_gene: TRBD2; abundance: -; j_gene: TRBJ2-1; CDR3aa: CSVPEYSGARWEQFF; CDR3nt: TGCAGCGTCCCTGAGTATAGCGGGGCCAGGTGGGAGCAGTTCTTC
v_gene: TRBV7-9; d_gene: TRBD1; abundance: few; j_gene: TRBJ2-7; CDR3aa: CASSLDLRDRDLYEQYF; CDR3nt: TGTGCCAGCAGCTTAGATCTCCGGGACAGGGATCTCTACGAGCAGTACTTC
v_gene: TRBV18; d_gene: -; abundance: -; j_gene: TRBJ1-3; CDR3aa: CASSPPSGGNTIYF; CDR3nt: TGTGCCAGCTCACCACCGTCGGGTGGAAACACCATATATTTT
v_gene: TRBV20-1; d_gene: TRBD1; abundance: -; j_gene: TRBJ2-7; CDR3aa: CSAREGTGGTYEQYF; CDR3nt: TGCAGTGCTAGAGAAGGGACAGGGGGAACCTACGAGCAGTACTTC
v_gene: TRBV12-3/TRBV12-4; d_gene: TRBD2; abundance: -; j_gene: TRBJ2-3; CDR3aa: CAGGLAGGTDTQYF; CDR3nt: TGTGCCGGCGGACTAGCGGGGGGCACAGATACGCAGTATTTT
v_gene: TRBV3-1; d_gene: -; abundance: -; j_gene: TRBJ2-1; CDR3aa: CASSQGRDNNEQFF; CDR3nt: TGTGCCAGCAGCCAAGGACGGGACAACAATGAGCAGTTCTTC
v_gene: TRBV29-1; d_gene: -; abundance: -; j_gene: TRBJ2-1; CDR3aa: CSAPARTRAGNEQFF; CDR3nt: TGCAGCGCCCCCGCCCGGACCCGGGCCGGGAATGAGCAGTTCTTC
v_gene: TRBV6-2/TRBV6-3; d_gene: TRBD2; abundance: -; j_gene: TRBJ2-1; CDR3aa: CASRRTSFYEQFF; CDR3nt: TGTGCCAGCAGACGGACTAGCTTCTATGAGCAGTTCTTC
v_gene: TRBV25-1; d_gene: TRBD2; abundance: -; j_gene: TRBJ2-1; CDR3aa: CASTPPRGTSGRGIEQFF; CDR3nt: TGTGCCAGCACTCCCCCTCGGGGGACTAGCGGGAGGGGCATTGAGCAGTTCTTC
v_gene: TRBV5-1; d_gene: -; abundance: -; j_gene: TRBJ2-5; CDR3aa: CASSSGRNGETQYF; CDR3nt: TGCGCCAGCAGCTCGGGACGGAACGGGGAGACCCAGTACTTC
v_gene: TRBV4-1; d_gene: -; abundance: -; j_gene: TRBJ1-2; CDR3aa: CASSPRDLGGYTF; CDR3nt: TGCGCCAGCAGCCCGCGGGACCTAGGTGGCTACACCTTC
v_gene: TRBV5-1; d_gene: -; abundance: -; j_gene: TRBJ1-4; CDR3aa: CASSWGGDEKLFF; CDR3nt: TGCGCCAGCAGCTGGGGAGGGGATGAAAAACTGTTTTTT
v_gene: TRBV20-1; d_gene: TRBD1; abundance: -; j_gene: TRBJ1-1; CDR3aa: CSASRQGRAFF; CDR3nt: TGCAGTGCTAGTAGACAGGGGCGGGCTTTCTTT
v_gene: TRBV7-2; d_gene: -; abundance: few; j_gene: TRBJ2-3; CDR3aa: CASSLIRVYPTGDTQYF; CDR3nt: TGTGCCAGCAGCTTAATTCGCGTCTACCCGACCGGGGATACGCAGTATTTT
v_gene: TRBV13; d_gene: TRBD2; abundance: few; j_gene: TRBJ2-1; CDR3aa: CASNPTRREGDEQFF; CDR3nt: TGTGCCAGCAACCCGACCCGGCGGGAGGGCGATGAGCAGTTCTTC
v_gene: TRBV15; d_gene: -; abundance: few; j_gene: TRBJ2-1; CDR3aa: CATSRRSSSEQFF; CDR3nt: TGTGCCACCAGCAGGCGATCTAGCAGTGAGCAGTTCTTC
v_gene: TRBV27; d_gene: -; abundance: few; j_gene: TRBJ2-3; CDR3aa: CASSRLVADTQYF; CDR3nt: TGTGCCAGCTCAAGACTAGTCGCAGATACGCAGTATTTT
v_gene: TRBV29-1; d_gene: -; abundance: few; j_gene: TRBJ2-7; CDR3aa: CSVDPWEPPPYEQYF; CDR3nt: TGCAGCGTTGACCCCTGGGAGCCTCCTCCTTACGAGCAGTACTTC
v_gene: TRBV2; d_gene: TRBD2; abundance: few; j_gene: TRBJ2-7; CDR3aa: CASSAGLAPYEQYF; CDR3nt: TGTGCCAGCAGTGCGGGACTAGCTCCCTACGAGCAGTACTTC
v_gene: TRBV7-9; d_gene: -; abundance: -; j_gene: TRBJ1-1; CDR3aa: CASSSSPGLPTEAFF; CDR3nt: TGTGCCAGCAGCTCCTCTCCGGGACTTCCCACTGAAGCTTTCTTT
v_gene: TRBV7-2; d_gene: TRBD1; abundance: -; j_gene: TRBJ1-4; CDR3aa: CASRRDRVNEKLFF; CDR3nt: TGTGCCAGCAGGCGGGACAGGGTTAATGAAAAACTGTTTTTT
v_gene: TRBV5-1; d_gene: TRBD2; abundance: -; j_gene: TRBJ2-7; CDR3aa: CASSSTPLTSGSINEQYF; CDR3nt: TGCGCCAGCAGCTCTACCCCGCTGACTAGCGGGAGTATTAACGAGCAGTACTTC
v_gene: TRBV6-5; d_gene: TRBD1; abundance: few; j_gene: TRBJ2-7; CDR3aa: CASRGQGGYEQYF; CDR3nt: TGTGCCAGCAGGGGACAGGGGGGATACGAGCAGTACTTC
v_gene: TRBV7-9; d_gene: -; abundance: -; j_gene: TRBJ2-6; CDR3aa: CASSHPMGSSGANVLTF; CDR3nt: TGTGCCAGCAGCCATCCGATGGGTAGCTCTGGGGCCAACGTCCTGACTTTC
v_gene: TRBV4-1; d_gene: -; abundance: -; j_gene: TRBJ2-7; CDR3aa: CASSQEAGDEQYF; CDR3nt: TGCGCCAGCAGCCAAGAGGCGGGCGACGAGCAGTACTTC
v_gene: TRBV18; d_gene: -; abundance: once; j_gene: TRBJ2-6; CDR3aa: CASSPGDRLSGANVLTF; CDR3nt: TGTGCCAGCTCACCAGGAGACAGACTCTCTGGGGCCAACGTCCTGACTTTC
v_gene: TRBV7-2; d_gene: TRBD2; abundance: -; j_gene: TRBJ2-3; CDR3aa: CTSSLRSGSEDTQYF; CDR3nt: TGTACCAGCAGCTTAAGGAGCGGGAGTGAAGATACGCAGTATTTT
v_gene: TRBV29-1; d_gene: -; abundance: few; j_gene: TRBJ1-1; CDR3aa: CSVASGRNMNTEAFF; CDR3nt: TGCAGCGTTGCTTCCGGCCGCAACATGAACACTGAAGCTTTCTTT
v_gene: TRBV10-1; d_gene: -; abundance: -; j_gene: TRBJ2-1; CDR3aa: CASSDLHRNEQFF; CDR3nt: TGCGCCAGCAGCGACCTTCATAGGAATGAGCAGTTCTTC
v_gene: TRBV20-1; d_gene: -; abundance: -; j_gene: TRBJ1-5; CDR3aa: CSAREDNQPQHF; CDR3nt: TGCAGTGCTAGGGAAGATAATCAGCCCCAGCATTTT
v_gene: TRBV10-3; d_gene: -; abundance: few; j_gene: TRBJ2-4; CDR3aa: CAISDRVSKNIQYF; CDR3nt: TGTGCCATCAGTGACAGGGTTTCCAAAAACATTCAGTACTTC
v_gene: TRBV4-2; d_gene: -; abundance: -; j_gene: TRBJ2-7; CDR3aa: CASSPSGTSTPYEQYF; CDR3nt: TGTGCCAGCAGCCCATCCGGGACTTCAACCCCCTACGAGCAGTACTTC
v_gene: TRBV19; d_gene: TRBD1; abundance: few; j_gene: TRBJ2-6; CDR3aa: CASRQGPGSGANVLTF; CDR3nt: TGTGCCAGCAGACAGGGCCCGGGAAGTGGGGCCAACGTCCTGACTTTC
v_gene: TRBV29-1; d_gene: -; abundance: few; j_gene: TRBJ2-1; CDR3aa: CSANKILLNREQFF; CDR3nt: TGCAGCGCCAATAAGATACTCCTAAATCGTGAGCAGTTCTTC
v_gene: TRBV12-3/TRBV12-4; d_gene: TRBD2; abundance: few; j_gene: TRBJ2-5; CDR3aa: CASSFAGGYQETQYF; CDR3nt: TGTGCCAGCAGTTTTGCGGGGGGGTACCAAGAGACCCAGTACTTC
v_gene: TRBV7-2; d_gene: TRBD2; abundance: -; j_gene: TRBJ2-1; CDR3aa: CASSPQIAGGPLDEQFF; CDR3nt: TGTGCCAGCAGCCCCCAAATAGCGGGAGGACCTTTGGATGAGCAGTTCTTC
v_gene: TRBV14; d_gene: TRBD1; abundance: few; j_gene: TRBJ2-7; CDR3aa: CASSQGTGFYEQYF; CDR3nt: TGTGCCAGCAGCCAAGGGACAGGGTTCTACGAGCAGTACTTC
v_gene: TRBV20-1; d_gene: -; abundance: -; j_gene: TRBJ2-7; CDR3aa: CSARSPSVSYEQYF; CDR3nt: TGCAGTGCTAGATCACCCTCCGTCTCCTACGAGCAGTACTTC
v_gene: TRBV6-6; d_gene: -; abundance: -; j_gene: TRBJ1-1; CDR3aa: CASSYPWDTNTEAFF; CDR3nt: TGTGCCAGCAGTTACCCCTGGGACACGAACACTGAAGCTTTCTTT
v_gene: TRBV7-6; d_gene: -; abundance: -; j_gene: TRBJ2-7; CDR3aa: CASSSNVYSYEQYF; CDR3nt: TGTGCCAGCAGCTCGAATGTGTACTCCTACGAGCAGTACTTC
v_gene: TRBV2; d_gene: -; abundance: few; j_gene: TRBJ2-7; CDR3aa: CASSEPDIYEQYF; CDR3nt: TGTGCCAGCAGTGAACCCGACATCTACGAGCAGTACTTC
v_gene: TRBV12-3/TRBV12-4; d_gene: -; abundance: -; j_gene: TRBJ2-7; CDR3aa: CASSSPGVPYEQYF; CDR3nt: TGTGCCAGCAGTTCCCCGGGGGTCCCCTACGAGCAGTACTTC
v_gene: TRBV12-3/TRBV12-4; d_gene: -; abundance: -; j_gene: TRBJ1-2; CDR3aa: CASHGPNYGYTF; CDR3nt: TGTGCGAGCCATGGCCCCAACTATGGCTACACCTTC
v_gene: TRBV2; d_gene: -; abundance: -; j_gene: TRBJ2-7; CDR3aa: CASRDSGRNYEQYF; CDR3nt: TGTGCCAGCAGGGATTCAGGGCGAAACTACGAGCAGTACTTC
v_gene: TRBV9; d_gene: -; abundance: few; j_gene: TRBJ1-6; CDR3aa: CASSVSAAYNSPLHF; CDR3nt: TGTGCCAGCAGCGTATCAGCAGCGTATAATTCACCCCTCCACTTT
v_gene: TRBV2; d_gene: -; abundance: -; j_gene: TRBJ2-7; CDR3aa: CASSEAWIQAWEQYF; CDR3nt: TGTGCCAGCAGTGAAGCTTGGATACAAGCTTGGGAGCAGTACTTC
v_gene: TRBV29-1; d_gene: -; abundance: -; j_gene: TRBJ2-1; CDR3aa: CSVEGPGHNEQFF; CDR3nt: TGCAGCGTTGAAGGGCCGGGTCACAATGAGCAGTTCTTC
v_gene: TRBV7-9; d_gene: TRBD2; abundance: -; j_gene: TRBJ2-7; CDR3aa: CASSSNHRLAAIYEQYF; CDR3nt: TGTGCCAGCAGCTCAAACCACCGACTAGCGGCTATCTACGAGCAGTACTTC
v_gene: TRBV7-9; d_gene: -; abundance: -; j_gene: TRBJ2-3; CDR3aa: CASSLRRSNTPDTQYF; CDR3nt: TGTGCCAGCAGCTTAAGGAGGTCTAATACTCCAGATACGCAGTATTTT
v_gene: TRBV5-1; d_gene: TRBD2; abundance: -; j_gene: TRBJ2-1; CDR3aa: CASSLGSGGLYEQFF; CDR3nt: TGCGCCAGCAGCTTGGGGAGCGGGGGGCTTTATGAGCAGTTCTTC
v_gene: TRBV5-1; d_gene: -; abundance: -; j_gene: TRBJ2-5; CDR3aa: CASSRGLAEDYQETQYF; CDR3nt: TGCGCCAGCAGCCGGGGTTTGGCGGAAGATTACCAAGAGACCCAGTACTTC
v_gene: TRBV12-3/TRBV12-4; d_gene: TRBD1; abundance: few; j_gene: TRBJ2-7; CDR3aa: CASSPLRTGEAEQYF; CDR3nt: TGTGCCAGCAGTCCCCTACGGACAGGGGAAGCCGAGCAGTACTTC
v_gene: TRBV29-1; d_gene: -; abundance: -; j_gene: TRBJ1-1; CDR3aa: CSVEDQRQEAFF; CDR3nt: TGCAGCGTTGAAGATCAGAGACAGGAAGCTTTCTTT
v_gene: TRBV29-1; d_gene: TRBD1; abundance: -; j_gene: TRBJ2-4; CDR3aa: CSAPGQGKNIQYF; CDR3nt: TGCAGCGCCCCGGGACAGGGCAAAAACATTCAGTACTTC
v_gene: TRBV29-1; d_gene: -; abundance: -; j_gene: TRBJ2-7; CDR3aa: CSVPSKVGFGQYF; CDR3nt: TGCAGCGTCCCATCAAAGGTTGGTTTCGGGCAGTACTTC
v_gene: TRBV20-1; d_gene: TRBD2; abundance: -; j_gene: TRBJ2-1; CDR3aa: CSARGRTSGSNEQFF; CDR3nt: TGCAGTGCTAGAGGAAGGACTAGCGGGAGTAATGAGCAGTTCTTC
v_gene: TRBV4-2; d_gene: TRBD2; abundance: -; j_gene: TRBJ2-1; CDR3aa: CASSQDRENSGAPLPHNEQFF; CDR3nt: TGTGCCAGCAGCCAAGATCGGGAGAATAGCGGGGCCCCTTTACCTCACAATGAGCAGTTCTTC
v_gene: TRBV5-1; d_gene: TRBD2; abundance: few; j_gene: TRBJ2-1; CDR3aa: CASSLVGGPPNEQFF; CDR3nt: TGCGCCAGCAGCTTGGTGGGAGGGCCTCCCAATGAGCAGTTCTTC